The following is a T cell receptor beta chain sequence with its context. Its antigen target is currently unknown. The sample holds no much larger clone one base away, and base qualities are not on file. Library generation was performed with the immunoSEQ multiplex PCR assay. What TCRdb holds here is the immuneACCESS table cut down to in-frame rearrangements. Part of the clones is not present; checked against another copy, under half of the missing clones reflect an unresolved V gene, and the others are unexplained. The sample table lists roughly 61,000 clones, about 97% of them with a count of one. The leading ten clones occupy approximately 0.18% of the sample. The sample belongs to a study of technical replicates of blood from several donors (dated by TCRdb to about 2017). The germline V gene encodes CDR1 SGHRS and CDR2 YFSETQ. After removal of 0 bases from V and 1 base from J, the junction retains 3 bases not matched to a gene. The CDR3 goes from the cysteine to the phenylalanine over 15 residues. Solely the CDR3 DNA is kept, with 45 bases framed from the first base.

The V gene is TRBV5-1 and the J gene is TRBJ1-2; the central 7 bases match TRBD1. The sequence came from a human donor in good health. Sequences were obtained from T cells isolated from PBMCs. At the DNA level, the sequence is TGCGCCAGCAGCTTGGGGGGACAGCTTAACTATGGCTACACCTTC. This is translated as CASSLGGQLNYGYTF.